The clone carrying this TCR beta chain was counted only a few times. This sample's TCRbeta library carried unique molecular identifier barcodes. TCRdb re-called the PCR reads through MiXCR, storing one row per CDR3 protein. The sample shows around 600,000 distinct CDR3 sequences, around 17% of them seen only once. Germline lookup yields CDR1 DFQATT and CDR2 SNEGSKA (reference sequence). V was shortened by 6 bases and J by 3 bases, with 18 bases between the two germline ends. The CDR3 runs 14 residues. This record belongs to a study of T-cell reconstitution after alpha-beta-depleted transplantation in children.

Source: PBMCs from the stem cell graft donor, taken from the stem cell graft. The sequence was obtained from a human donor who donated a stem cell graft to a child with acute myeloid leukemia. The chain combines TRBV20-1 with TRBJ2-7, with D possibly matching TRBD2 (5 bases). The DNA for the CDR3 is TGCAGTGCCACACCCCCAGCGGAGAGCTACGAGCAGTACTTC. Protein sequence: CSATPPAESYEQYF.